This T cell receptor beta chain was recovered during a study of blood T cells in healthy people across ages. With a J-beta primer mix and a sample-barcoded 5' primer, a second PCR ran about 6 to 11 cycles. Each single sample gave us at least 3 million CDR3-containing paired-end reads. Using its own MiXCR run on the 5' RACE reads, TCRdb lists one record per CDR3 protein. The profile shows 1.5 million to 2 million distinct CDR3 sequences, about 28% of them singletons. General observations from the study: There was no known CMV status for donors, so expanded clonotype changes were possibly confounded.

This clonotype has a count of ten or more. As yet, its antigen is unknown. An end of the junction does not agree with germline; a read error may underlie this. The germline V gene has CDR1 MGHRA and CDR2 YSYEKL. CDR3 length equals 12 residues. This clonotype was sampled from a woman aged 25 to 39 in good health. The gene calls are TRBV4-1 and TRBJ2-3; D is unresolved. Sequencing input: blood. The CDR3 DNA reads TGTGCCAGCAGCCACCCGGCAGATACGCAGTATTTT. This sequence encodes CASSHPADTQYF.